These T cell receptor beta chains were read from a single sample in a study of T cells in Graves' hyperthyroidism and ophthalmopathy. A single record per CDR3 protein comes from TCRdb applying MiXCR to the multiplex PCR reads. The sample consists of some 350,000 distinct CDR3 sequences, approximately 25% of them appearing once. The sample comprised blood. Source of these receptors: a middle-aged man with Graves' hyperthyroidism. CDR3s include the opening cysteine and the closing phenylalanine or tryptophan. D genes are given only for firm matches. Only part of the rows carry a size: once, few, many, or a class if the clone is expanded.

v_call,clone_size,j_call,d_call,cdr3_length,cdr3_aa,cdr3_nt
TRBV12-3/TRBV12-4,many,TRBJ2-3,NA,13,CASVIDRADTQYF,TGTGCCAGCGTCATAGATAGGGCAGATACGCAGTATTTT
TRBV20-1,many,TRBJ2-1,TRBD2,14,CSARLAGGGNEQFF,TGCAGTGCTAGGTTAGCGGGAGGGGGCAATGAGCAGTTCTTC
TRBV24-1,few,TRBJ2-2,NA,14,CATRDVTDTGELFF,TGTGCCACCAGAGACGTGACTGATACCGGGGAGCTGTTTTTT
TRBV20-1,NA,TRBJ2-5,NA,16,CSARVVKGEPQRPQYF,TGCAGTGCTAGAGTTGTCAAGGGGGAACCACAAAGACCCCAGTACTTC
TRBV5-1,NA,TRBJ1-4,NA,13,CASSSFPSEKLFF,TGCGCCAGCAGCTCTTTCCCTAGTGAAAAACTGTTTTTT
TRBV12-3/TRBV12-4,NA,TRBJ1-2,TRBD1,18,CASSGGGDRGPKNYGYTF,TGTGCCAGCAGCGGGGGTGGGGACAGGGGCCCAAAGAACTATGGCTACACCTTC
TRBV2,many,TRBJ2-1,TRBD2,14,CASMKLAGEFEQFF,TGTGCCAGCATGAAACTAGCGGGAGAGTTTGAGCAGTTCTTC
TRBV6-1,NA,TRBJ1-1,NA,14,CASSPQGSFAEAFF,TGTGCCAGCAGTCCTCAGGGCAGTTTCGCTGAAGCTTTCTTT
TRBV28,many,TRBJ2-7,TRBD1,15,CASSRPGQGVYEQYF,TGTGCCAGCAGCAGGCCCGGGCAGGGGGTATACGAGCAGTACTTC
TRBV27,once,TRBJ2-7,NA,14,CASSFPGSFHEQYF,TGTGCCAGCAGTTTCCCGGGAAGCTTCCACGAGCAGTACTTC